This T cell receptor (beta chain) comes out of a study of molecular identifiers for immune sequencing clone quantification. Regarding the study as a whole: The sizes of highly expanded clones could be underestimated when identical TCR molecules share a barcode. Effector cells kept over 97% of their molecules in clones above 20 RNA copies, while naive cells kept under 1% there.

The sample holds many counts of this clonotype. The antigen is undetermined. Between about 19,000 and 1,100,000 sorted cells, with 10%, 30% or 50% RNA, yielded naive CD8 libraries. Trimming pared 0 bases from V and 5 bases from J, leaving 17 bases between. The CDR3 totals 16 residues. Germline assignment: CDR1 SGHRS and CDR2 YFSETQ. TCRdb itself ran the PCR reads through MiXCR, one entry per CDR3 protein. The table lists about 640,000 distinct CDR3 sequences, 15% to 20% of them singletons. V gene TRBV5-1 combines with J gene TRBJ1-1, with no clear D. This receptor was taken from a human donor in good health. Some libraries in this study had Jurkat cell RNA spiked in. The sequenced material came from naive CD8+ T cells from blood, with Jurkat cell RNA spiked in. Subset reported: FACS-sorted CD8+CD4-CCR7+CD45RA+ naive T cells. This CDR3 is CASSLDAASGSTEAFF. DNA for the CDR3: TGCGCCAGCAGCTTGGACGCGGCGTCGGGTAGTACTGAAGCTTTCTTT.